Listed below are T cell receptor beta chains from one sample, sequenced in a study of blood T cells in healthy people across ages. MiXCR was run by TCRdb on the 5' RACE reads, yielding one entry per CDR3 protein. Seen here are 1.5 million to 2 million distinct CDR3 sequences, roughly a third observed once, and the top ten hold roughly 12%. Sequenced: blood. These receptors all come from a woman in her twenties or thirties in good health. The conserved cysteine and the conserved F or W are not part of the CDR3 here.

v_call,j_call,cdr3_aa
TRBV2,TRBJ2-1,ASSPETSGQTEQF
TRBV5-1,TRBJ2-1,ASSSGPFSYNEQF
TRBV4-1,TRBJ1-2,ASSQIPGPRDYGYT
TRBV12-3/TRBV12-4,TRBJ2-7,ASNQGGDEQY
TRBV7-2,TRBJ1-1,ASSLDRGRTF
TRBV11-2,TRBJ2-6,ASSFSSGGSGANVLT
TRBV28,TRBJ2-1,ASSFGETENYNEQF
TRBV20-1,TRBJ2-2,SAMSGNTGELF
TRBV3-1,.,ASSPGDRGKNIQY
TRBV11-2,TRBJ2-7,ASSSPLDQTYEQY
TRBV6-1,TRBJ2-1,ATNPSRTQQF
TRBV19,TRBJ1-2,ASSKTPRILYGYT
TRBV7-2,TRBJ2-3,ASRGMGGPTDTQY
TRBV20-1,TRBJ1-3,SARDGGSRRNTIY
TRBV29-1,TRBJ1-6,SVERRGTGEAYNSPLH
TRBV28,TRBJ1-5,GTRDSLNQPQH
TRBV4-1,TRBJ2-7,ASSQTMFGLENEQY
TRBV6-1,TRBJ2-7,ASTTDYALRGQY
TRBV2,TRBJ2-5,ASNLAGYNEQY
TRBV9,TRBJ1-1,ASSPLGQKNTEAF
TRBV28,TRBJ2-7,ASVSTTYEQY
TRBV12-3/TRBV12-4,TRBJ2-1,ASSSLSGRTSYNEQF
TRBV20-1,TRBJ1-2,SAKTGVEGYT
TRBV27,TRBJ1-2,VSSLVVGEGSYGYT
TRBV7-9,TRBJ1-1,ASSPEGGSGGFNTEAF
TRBV4-1,TRBJ1-2,ASSQVLRGSYGYT
TRBV5-1,TRBJ2-7,ASSLEDRGQY
TRBV4-1,TRBJ2-1,ASSQDRGSREQF
TRBV2,TRBJ2-2,ASSYRGLLAGELF
TRBV13,TRBJ2-1,ASSFRDRNPHEQF
TRBV20-1,TRBJ2-3,SAREDRYTSTDTQY
TRBV3-1,TRBJ2-7,AGSQSHEQY
TRBV6-1,TRBJ1-1,ASRAWTDTEAF
TRBV4-2,TRBJ1-3,ASSPVDRASRSGNTIY
TRBV6-5,TRBJ2-1,ASSSVAGYNEQF
TRBV5-1,TRBJ1-5,ASSPGTGGPLEPQH
TRBV13,TRBJ2-3,ASSHRTSGSTHTQY
TRBV2,TRBJ2-5,ASSDKATWGQETQY
TRBV3-1,TRBJ2-1,ASSQDLAGNNEQF
TRBV7-9,TRBJ2-7,ASSPWIGAAGEQY
TRBV5-1,TRBJ2-4,ASSQRLAGEGNIQY
TRBV28,TRBJ1-1,ASSQSMGGTMYAF
TRBV10-1,TRBJ1-2,ASRESASYGYT
TRBV10-2,TRBJ2-1,ASRGGSGQGWNEQF
TRBV6-1,TRBJ2-5,ASSRGTARLAGGQETQY
TRBV27,.,ASRAAGTHGETQY
TRBV9,TRBJ2-1,ASSGQTSPSYNEQF
TRBV5-1,TRBJ1-1,ASGPNGGFTEAF
TRBV29-1,TRBJ2-3,SVAVRGPTDTQY
TRBV7-9,TRBJ1-1,ASTMGQGATGAF
TRBV20-1,TRBJ2-7,SARDRALRYEQY
TRBV15,TRBJ2-3,ATSRGASGDLTDTQY
TRBV2,TRBJ2-1,ARGTVYNEQF